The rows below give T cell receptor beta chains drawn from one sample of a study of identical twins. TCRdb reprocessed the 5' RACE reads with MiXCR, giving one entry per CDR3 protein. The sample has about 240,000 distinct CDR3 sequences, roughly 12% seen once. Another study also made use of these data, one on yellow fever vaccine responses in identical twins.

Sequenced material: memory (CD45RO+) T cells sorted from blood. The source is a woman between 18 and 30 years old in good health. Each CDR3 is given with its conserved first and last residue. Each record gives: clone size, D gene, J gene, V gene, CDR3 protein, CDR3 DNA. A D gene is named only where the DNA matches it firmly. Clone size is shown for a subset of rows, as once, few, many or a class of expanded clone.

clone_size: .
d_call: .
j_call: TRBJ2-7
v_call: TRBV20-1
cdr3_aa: CSARDVRGYEQYF
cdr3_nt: TGCAGTGCTAGAGACGTCAGGGGCTACGAGCAGTACTTC

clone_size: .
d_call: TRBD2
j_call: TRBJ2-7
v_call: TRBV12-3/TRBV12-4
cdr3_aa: CASTSTSRAYEQYF
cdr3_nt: TGTGCCAGCACCTCGACTAGCCGGGCCTACGAGCAGTACTTC

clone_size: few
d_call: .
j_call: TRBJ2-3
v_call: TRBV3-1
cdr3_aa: CASSPEPGPTDTQYF
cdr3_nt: TGTGCCAGCAGCCCAGAACCCGGGCCCACAGATACGCAGTATTTT

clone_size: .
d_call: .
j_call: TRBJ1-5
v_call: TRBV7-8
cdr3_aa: CASSLRGGTSNQPQHF
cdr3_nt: TGTGCCAGCAGCTTAAGGGGAGGAACCAGCAATCAGCCCCAGCATTTT

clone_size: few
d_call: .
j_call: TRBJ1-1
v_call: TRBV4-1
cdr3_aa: CASSLQHGLAGTEAFF
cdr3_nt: TGCGCCAGCAGCCTCCAACATGGTCTAGCGGGGACTGAAGCTTTCTTT

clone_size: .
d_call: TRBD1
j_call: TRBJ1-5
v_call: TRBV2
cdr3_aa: CASRPGQGNQPQHF
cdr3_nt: TGTGCCAGCAGGCCCGGACAGGGCAATCAGCCCCAGCATTTT

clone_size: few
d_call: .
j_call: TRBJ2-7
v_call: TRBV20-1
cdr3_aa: CSARFRNLYEQYF
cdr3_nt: TGCAGTGCTAGGTTTAGGAACCTATACGAGCAGTACTTC

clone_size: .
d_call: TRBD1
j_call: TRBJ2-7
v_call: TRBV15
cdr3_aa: CATQGKEPYEQYF
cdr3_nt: TGTGCCACACAGGGGAAGGAACCCTACGAGCAGTACTTC

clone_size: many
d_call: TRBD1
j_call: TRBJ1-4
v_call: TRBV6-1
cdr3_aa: CAGKAQGGSSEKLFF
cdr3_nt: TGTGCCGGGAAGGCTCAGGGGGGCTCTAGTGAAAAACTGTTTTTT

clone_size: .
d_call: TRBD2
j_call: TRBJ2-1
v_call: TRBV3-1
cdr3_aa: CASSPAVLAVYNEQFF
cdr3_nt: TGTGCCAGCAGTCCTGCGGTCCTAGCGGTCTACAATGAGCAGTTCTTC

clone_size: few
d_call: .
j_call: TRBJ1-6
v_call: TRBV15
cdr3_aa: CATSREPIRVSGSYNSPLHF
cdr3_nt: TGTGCCACCAGCAGAGAACCGATCAGGGTTTCCGGCTCCTATAATTCACCCCTCCACTTT

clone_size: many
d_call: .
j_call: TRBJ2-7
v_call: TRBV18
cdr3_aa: CASSPGGYEQYF
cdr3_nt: TGTGCCAGCTCACCAGGGGGCTACGAGCAGTACTTC

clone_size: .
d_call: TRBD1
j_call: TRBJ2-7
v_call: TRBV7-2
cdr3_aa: CASSWDRGVREQYF
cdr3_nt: TGTGCCAGCAGCTGGGACAGGGGAGTTCGCGAGCAGTACTTC

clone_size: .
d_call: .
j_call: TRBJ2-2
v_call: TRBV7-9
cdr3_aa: CASTSRATGELFF
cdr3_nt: TGTGCCAGCACCTCCCGGGCTACCGGGGAGCTGTTTTTT

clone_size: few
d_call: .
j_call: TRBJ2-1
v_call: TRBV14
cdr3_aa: CASSQEALGLSSYNEQFF
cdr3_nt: TGTGCCAGCAGCCAAGAAGCATTGGGTCTGAGCTCCTACAATGAGCAGTTCTTC

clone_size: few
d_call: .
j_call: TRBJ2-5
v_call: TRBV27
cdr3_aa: CASSLISTGRETQYF
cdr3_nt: TGTGCCAGCAGTTTAATATCGACAGGAAGGGAGACCCAGTACTTC

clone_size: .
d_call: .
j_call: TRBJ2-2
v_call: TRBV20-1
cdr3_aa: CSARMQGNRLTGELFF
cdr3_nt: TGCAGTGCTAGAATGCAAGGGAACCGGCTCACCGGGGAGCTGTTTTTT

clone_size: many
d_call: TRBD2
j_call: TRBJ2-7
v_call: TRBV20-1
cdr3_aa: CSAGTSGYEQYF
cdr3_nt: TGCAGTGCTGGGACTAGCGGCTACGAGCAGTACTTC

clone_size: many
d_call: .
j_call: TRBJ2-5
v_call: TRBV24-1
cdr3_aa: CATSDFRGTETQYF
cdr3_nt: TGTGCCACCAGTGATTTCCGGGGAACGGAGACCCAGTACTTC

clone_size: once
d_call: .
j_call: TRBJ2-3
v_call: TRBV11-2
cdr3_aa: CASSSGTKFTDTQYF
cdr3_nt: TGTGCCAGCAGCTCCGGGACAAAATTCACAGATACGCAGTATTTT